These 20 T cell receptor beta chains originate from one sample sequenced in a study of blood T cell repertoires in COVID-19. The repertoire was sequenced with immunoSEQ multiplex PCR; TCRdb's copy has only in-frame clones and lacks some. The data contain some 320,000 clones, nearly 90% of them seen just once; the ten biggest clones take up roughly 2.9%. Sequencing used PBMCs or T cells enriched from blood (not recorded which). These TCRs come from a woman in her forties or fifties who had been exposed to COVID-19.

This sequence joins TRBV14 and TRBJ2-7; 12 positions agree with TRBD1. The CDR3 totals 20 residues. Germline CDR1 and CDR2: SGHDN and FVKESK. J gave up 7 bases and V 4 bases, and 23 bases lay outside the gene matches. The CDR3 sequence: CASSRNLGQHPGQGAREQYF. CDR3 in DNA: TGTGCCAGCAGCCGAAACCTCGGACAACATCCGGGACAGGGGGCGCGTGAGCAGTACTTC.

CDR3 bases: TGCAGTGCTAGTAAACGCGGGGGGGGCTACGAGCAGTACTTC. Translation gives CSASKRGGGYEQYF. This chain joins TRBV20-1 and TRBJ2-7; 9 nucleotides agree with TRBD2. The CDR3 is made up of 14 amino acids. Germline V gives CDR1 DFQATT, CDR2 SNEGSKA (reference sequence). V shed 3 bases, J shed 3 bases, and the junction held 6 bases outside the gene matches.

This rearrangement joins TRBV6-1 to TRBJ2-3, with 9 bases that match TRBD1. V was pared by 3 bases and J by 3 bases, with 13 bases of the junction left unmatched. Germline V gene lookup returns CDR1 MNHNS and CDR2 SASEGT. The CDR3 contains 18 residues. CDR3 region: CASSEGTGWVVRTDTQYF. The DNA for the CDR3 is TGTGCCAGCAGTGAGGGGACAGGGTGGGTAGTGCGGACAGATACGCAGTATTTT.

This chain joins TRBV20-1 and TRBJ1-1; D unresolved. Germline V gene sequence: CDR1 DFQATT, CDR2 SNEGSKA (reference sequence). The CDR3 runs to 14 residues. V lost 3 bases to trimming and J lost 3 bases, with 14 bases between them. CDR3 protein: CSASRESFDTEAFF. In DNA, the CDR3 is TGCAGTGCTAGTAGGGAGTCGTTCGACACTGAAGCTTTCTTT.

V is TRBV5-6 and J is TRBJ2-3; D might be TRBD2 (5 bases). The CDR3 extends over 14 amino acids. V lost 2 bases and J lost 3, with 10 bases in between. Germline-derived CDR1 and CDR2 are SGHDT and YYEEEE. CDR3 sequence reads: CASSFEGLTDTQYF. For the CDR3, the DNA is TGTGCCAGCAGCTTTGAGGGCCTGACAGATACGCAGTATTTT.

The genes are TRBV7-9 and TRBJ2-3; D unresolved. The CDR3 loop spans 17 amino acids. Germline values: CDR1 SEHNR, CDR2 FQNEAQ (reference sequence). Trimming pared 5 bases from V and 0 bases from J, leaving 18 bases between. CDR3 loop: CASSRPRAALSTDTQYF. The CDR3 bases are TGTGCCAGCAGCCGCCCCCGCGCCGCCCTAAGCACAGATACGCAGTATTTT.

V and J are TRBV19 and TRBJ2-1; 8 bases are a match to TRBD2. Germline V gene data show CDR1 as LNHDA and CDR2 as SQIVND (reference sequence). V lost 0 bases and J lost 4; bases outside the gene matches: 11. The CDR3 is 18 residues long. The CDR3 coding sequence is TGTGCCAGTAGTATAGACTCAGCGGGGGCTAGCGATTACAATGAGCAGTTCTTC. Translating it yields CASSIDSAGASDYNEQFF. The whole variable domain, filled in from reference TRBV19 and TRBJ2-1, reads DGGITQSPKYLFRKEGQNVTLSCEQNLNHDAMYWYRQDPGQGLRLIYYSQIVNDFQKGDIAEGYSVSREKKESFPLTVTSAQKNPTAFYLCASSIDSAGASDYNEQFFGPGTRLTVL.

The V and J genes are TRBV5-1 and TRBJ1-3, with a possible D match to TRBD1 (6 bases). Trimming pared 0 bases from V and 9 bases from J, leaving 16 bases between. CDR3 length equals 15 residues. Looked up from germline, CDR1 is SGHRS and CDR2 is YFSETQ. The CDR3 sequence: CASSLDPTGTSTIYF. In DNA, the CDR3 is TGCGCCAGCAGCTTGGATCCCACAGGGACTAGCACCATATATTTT.

Here the CDR3 DNA reads TGCGCCAGCAGCTTGGAACAGGGCGCTCAGCCCCAGCATTTT. This codes for CASSLEQGAQPQHF. The V call is TRBV5-1, the J call TRBJ1-5; D might be TRBD1 (6 bases). The CDR3 is 14 residues long. V lost 0 bases and J 6 bases, leaving 10 bases between the germline ends. Germline CDR1 and CDR2: SGHRS and YFSETQ. Supplemented by reference TRBV5-1 and TRBJ1-5, the full variable domain reads KAGVTQTPRYLIKTRGQQVTLSCSPISGHRSVSWYQQTPGQGLQFLFEYFSETQRNKGNFPGRFSGRQFSNSRSEMNVSTLELGDSALYLCASSLEQGAQPQHFGDGTRLSIL.

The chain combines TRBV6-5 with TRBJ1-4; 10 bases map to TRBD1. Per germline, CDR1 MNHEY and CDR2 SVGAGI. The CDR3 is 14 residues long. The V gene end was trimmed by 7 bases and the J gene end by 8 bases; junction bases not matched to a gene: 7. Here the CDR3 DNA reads TGTGCCAGCACGACAGGGGGCGCAAGAGAAAAACTGTTTTTT. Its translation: CASTTGGAREKLFF.

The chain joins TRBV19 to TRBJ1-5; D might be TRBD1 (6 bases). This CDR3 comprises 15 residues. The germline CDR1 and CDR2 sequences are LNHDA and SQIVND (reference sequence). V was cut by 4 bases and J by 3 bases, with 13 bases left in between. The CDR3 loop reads CASSRGGDNNQPQHF. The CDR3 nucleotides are TGTGCCAGTAGTAGGGGGGGGGACAACAATCAGCCCCAGCATTTT.

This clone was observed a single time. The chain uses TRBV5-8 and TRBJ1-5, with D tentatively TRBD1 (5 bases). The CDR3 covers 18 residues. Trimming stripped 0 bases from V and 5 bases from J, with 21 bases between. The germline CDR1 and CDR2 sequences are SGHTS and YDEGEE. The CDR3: CASSLVIRARVGDQPQHF. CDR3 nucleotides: TGTGCCAGCAGCTTGGTCATCAGGGCCAGGGTTGGGGATCAGCCCCAGCATTTT.

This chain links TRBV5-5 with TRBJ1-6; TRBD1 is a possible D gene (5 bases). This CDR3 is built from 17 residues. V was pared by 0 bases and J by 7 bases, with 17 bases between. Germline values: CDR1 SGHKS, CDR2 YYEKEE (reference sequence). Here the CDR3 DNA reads TGTGCCAGCAGCTTGGGCCCAGGGCAGGGAACGAATTCACCCCTCCACTTT. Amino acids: CASSLGPGQGTNSPLHF.

The CDR3 sequence: CASKGTGVSEQYF. DNA of the CDR3: TGTGCCAGCAAGGGGACAGGGGTAAGCGAGCAGTACTTC. This sequence joins TRBV28 and TRBJ2-7, with TRBD1 identical over 10 bases. Unmatched junction bases numbered 6, after V lost 7 bases and J lost 6 bases. This CDR3 spans 13 amino acids. Germline CDR1 MDHEN, CDR2 SYDVKM.

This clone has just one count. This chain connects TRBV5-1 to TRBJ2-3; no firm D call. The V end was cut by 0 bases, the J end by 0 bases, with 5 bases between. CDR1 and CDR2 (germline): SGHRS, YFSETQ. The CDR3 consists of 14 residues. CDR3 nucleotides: TGCGCCAGCAGCTTGGAAACTAGCACAGATACGCAGTATTTT. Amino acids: CASSLETSTDTQYF.

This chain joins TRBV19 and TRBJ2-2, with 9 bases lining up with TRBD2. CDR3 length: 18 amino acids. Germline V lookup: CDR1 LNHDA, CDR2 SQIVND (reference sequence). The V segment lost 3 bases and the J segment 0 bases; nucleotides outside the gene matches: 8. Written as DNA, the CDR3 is TGTGCCAGTAGTATTCCCTTGGCGGGGGGGACGAACACCGGGGAGCTGTTTTTT. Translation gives CASSIPLAGGTNTGELFF.

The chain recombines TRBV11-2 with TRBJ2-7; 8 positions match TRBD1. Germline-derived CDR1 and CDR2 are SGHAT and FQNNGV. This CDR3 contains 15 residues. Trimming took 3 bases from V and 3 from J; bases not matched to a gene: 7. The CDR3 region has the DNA TGTGCCAGCAGCTTGGAGGACAGGGCCAACTACGAGCAGTACTTC. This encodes CASSLEDRANYEQYF.

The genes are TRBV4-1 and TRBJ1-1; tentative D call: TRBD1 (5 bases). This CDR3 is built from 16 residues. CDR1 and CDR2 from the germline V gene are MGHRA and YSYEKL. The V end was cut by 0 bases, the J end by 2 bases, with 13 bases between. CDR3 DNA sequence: TGCGCCAGCAGCCAAGATCGCCGGACACTCAACACTGAAGCTTTCTTT. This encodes CASSQDRRTLNTEAFF.

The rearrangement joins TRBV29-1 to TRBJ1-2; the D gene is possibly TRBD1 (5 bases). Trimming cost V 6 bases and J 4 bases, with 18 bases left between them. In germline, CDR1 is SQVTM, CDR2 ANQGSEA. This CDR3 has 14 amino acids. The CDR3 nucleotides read TGCAGCGTGTCCGAGGGGAGGGTCACCTATGGCTACACCTTC. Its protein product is CSVSEGRVTYGYTF.

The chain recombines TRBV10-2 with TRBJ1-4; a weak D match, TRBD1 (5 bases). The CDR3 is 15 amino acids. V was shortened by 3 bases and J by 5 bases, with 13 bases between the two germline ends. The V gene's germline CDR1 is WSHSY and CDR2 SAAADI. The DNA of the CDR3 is TGCGCCAGCAGTGACGGAGGGGTCGCAAATGAAAAACTGTTTTTT. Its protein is CASSDGGVANEKLFF.